These T cell receptor beta chains were read from a single sample in a study of cytomegalovirus exposure and HLA in healthy donors. The assay was immunoSEQ multiplex PCR, and TCRdb's table has in-frame clones only and misses some. The sample carries some 110,000 clones, roughly 73% recorded once. The sample comprised PBMCs. These receptors were collected from a woman in her thirties in good health and CMV-seronegative. Each CDR3 is given with its conserved first and last residue. D genes are given only for firm matches. Some rows have no size entry. The others give once, few or many, or a class for an expanded clone.

cdr3_nt: TGTGCCAGCAGTAGAAAGGGACAGGGTGATTCACCCCTCCACTTT
cdr3_aa: CASSRKGQGDSPLHF
j_call: TRBJ1-6
clone_size: medium-sized
d_call: TRBD1
v_call: TRBV6-6

cdr3_nt: TGTGCCAGCGTTCCCCGTGGGGCAGGGAACACTGAAGCTTTCTTT
cdr3_aa: CASVPRGAGNTEAFF
j_call: TRBJ1-1
clone_size: .
d_call: .
v_call: TRBV6-1

cdr3_nt: TGTGCCAGCAGTGGGCAACAGGGCTTTTATGAAAAACTGTTTTTT
cdr3_aa: CASSGQQGFYEKLFF
j_call: TRBJ1-4
clone_size: .
d_call: .
v_call: TRBV6-1

cdr3_nt: TGTGCCAGTAGTACCCGAGCGGGAGCGTCCTACGAGCAGTACTTC
cdr3_aa: CASSTRAGASYEQYF
j_call: TRBJ2-7
clone_size: .
d_call: TRBD2
v_call: TRBV19

cdr3_nt: TGTGCCATCAGTGAGTCGAAGGGAGGGGCCGATCAGCCCCAGCATTTT
cdr3_aa: CAISESKGGADQPQHF
j_call: TRBJ1-5
clone_size: .
d_call: .
v_call: TRBV10-3

cdr3_nt: TGTGCCACAACGGGACAGGGGCATGGCTACACCTTC
cdr3_aa: CATTGQGHGYTF
j_call: TRBJ1-2
clone_size: .
d_call: TRBD1
v_call: TRBV5-4

cdr3_nt: TGTGCCAGCAGCGTAGTCGGAGGACTAGCGGGGGGAGGGACCGGGGAGCTGTTTTTT
cdr3_aa: CASSVVGGLAGGGTGELFF
j_call: TRBJ2-2
clone_size: few
d_call: TRBD2
v_call: TRBV9

cdr3_nt: TGTGCCACCAGCAGTCGTATATCCTACGAGCAGTACTTC
cdr3_aa: CATSSRISYEQYF
j_call: TRBJ2-7
clone_size: few
d_call: .
v_call: TRBV15

cdr3_nt: TGTGCCAGCAGTCCGCCTGACGGTTCGAGGGAGCAGTACTTC
cdr3_aa: CASSPPDGSREQYF
j_call: TRBJ2-7
clone_size: .
d_call: .
v_call: TRBV28

cdr3_nt: TGCAGCGGGGGACTTCCCCAAGAGACCCAGTACTTC
cdr3_aa: CSGGLPQETQYF
j_call: TRBJ2-5
clone_size: .
d_call: .
v_call: TRBV29-1

cdr3_nt: TGTGCCAGCAGTTCCCGAGCCGGGACACCTAATTCACCCCTCCACTTT
cdr3_aa: CASSSRAGTPNSPLHF
j_call: TRBJ1-6
clone_size: once
d_call: .
v_call: TRBV6-5

cdr3_nt: TGTGCCAGCTCACAGCCCGGGACAGGGTATAATGAAGCTTTCTTT
cdr3_aa: CASSQPGTGYNEAFF
j_call: TRBJ1-1
clone_size: .
d_call: TRBD1
v_call: TRBV18

cdr3_nt: TGTGCCAGCAGTGAATTTTCTAGCGGGCAGGATGAGCAGTTCTTC
cdr3_aa: CASSEFSSGQDEQFF
j_call: TRBJ2-1
clone_size: .
d_call: TRBD2
v_call: TRBV6-1

cdr3_nt: TGTGCCAGCAGTGGCCGGGGGGGAGGGGCAAACTATGGCTACACCTTC
cdr3_aa: CASSGRGGGANYGYTF
j_call: TRBJ1-2
clone_size: .
d_call: .
v_call: TRBV25-1

cdr3_nt: TGTGCCAGCAGTTACTCTGGCGGGAAGAGCTCCTACGAGCAGTACTTC
cdr3_aa: CASSYSGGKSSYEQYF
j_call: TRBJ2-7
clone_size: .
d_call: .
v_call: TRBV6-6

cdr3_nt: TGTGCCAGCAGTGAAGTGGGACAGGCGCTGAGCTACACCTTC
cdr3_aa: CASSEVGQALSYTF
j_call: TRBJ1-2
clone_size: .
d_call: TRBD1
v_call: TRBV2

cdr3_nt: TGCGCCAGCAGCCAGGGATCCGGGGGAGACATTCAGTACTTC
cdr3_aa: CASSQGSGGDIQYF
j_call: TRBJ2-4
clone_size: few
d_call: .
v_call: TRBV4-1

cdr3_nt: TGTGCCAGCAGTTTCGATTTCTCAGGACTCACTGAAGCTTTCTTT
cdr3_aa: CASSFDFSGLTEAFF
j_call: TRBJ1-1
clone_size: .
d_call: .
v_call: TRBV27

cdr3_nt: TGTGCCTGGGACTTTTCCTACAATGAGCAGTTCTTC
cdr3_aa: CAWDFSYNEQFF
j_call: TRBJ2-1
clone_size: once
d_call: .
v_call: TRBV30

cdr3_nt: TGTGCCAGCAGCCAAGCGGGTAGGGGCTACACCTTC
cdr3_aa: CASSQAGRGYTF
j_call: TRBJ1-2
clone_size: .
d_call: .
v_call: TRBV14

cdr3_nt: TGTGCCAGCAGCTTAGGGGACAGGGGTGAGAATACTGAAGCTTTCTTT
cdr3_aa: CASSLGDRGENTEAFF
j_call: TRBJ1-1
clone_size: .
d_call: TRBD1
v_call: TRBV7-9

cdr3_nt: TGTGCCAGCAGCTTAGAAAGGGCAGGGATTAATGAAAAACTGTTTTTT
cdr3_aa: CASSLERAGINEKLFF
j_call: TRBJ1-4
clone_size: once
d_call: .
v_call: TRBV7-8

cdr3_nt: TGTGCCTGGAGTGTCCAGGGACAGAGCTCTGGGGCCAACGTCCTGACTTTC
cdr3_aa: CAWSVQGQSSGANVLTF
j_call: TRBJ2-6
clone_size: .
d_call: TRBD1
v_call: TRBV30

cdr3_nt: TGTGCCAGCAGCTTAGAGCAGGGTTGGGTAGCTTTCTTT
cdr3_aa: CASSLEQGWVAFF
j_call: TRBJ1-1
clone_size: .
d_call: .
v_call: TRBV7-6

cdr3_nt: TGTGCCAGCAGGTCGGGACAGTTGAACACTGAAGCTTTCTTT
cdr3_aa: CASRSGQLNTEAFF
j_call: TRBJ1-1
clone_size: .
d_call: TRBD1
v_call: TRBV6-6

cdr3_nt: TGTGCCACCCGTGGGTGGGAGTTGAACACTGAAGCTTTCTTT
cdr3_aa: CATRGWELNTEAFF
j_call: TRBJ1-1
clone_size: .
d_call: .
v_call: TRBV15

cdr3_nt: TGTGCCAGCAGTTTATCGGGGGGGCTTGGCTATGGCTACACCTTC
cdr3_aa: CASSLSGGLGYGYTF
j_call: TRBJ1-2
clone_size: .
d_call: .
v_call: TRBV27

cdr3_nt: TGCGCCAGCAGCTTGGCCCCCGGGACTAGCGGCGGCACAGATACGCAGTATTTT
cdr3_aa: CASSLAPGTSGGTDTQYF
j_call: TRBJ2-3
clone_size: .
d_call: TRBD2
v_call: TRBV5-1

cdr3_nt: TGTGCCAGCAGTTTTACGCTGCGGAACACTGAAGCTTTCTTT
cdr3_aa: CASSFTLRNTEAFF
j_call: TRBJ1-1
clone_size: .
d_call: .
v_call: TRBV5-4

cdr3_nt: TGTGCCTGGGCCGGGACAGGGGGCTGGGAGACCCAGTACTTC
cdr3_aa: CAWAGTGGWETQYF
j_call: TRBJ2-5
clone_size: .
d_call: TRBD1
v_call: TRBV30

cdr3_nt: TGTGCCAGCGTTTGGGCGGGAGAAAACGAGCAGTACTTC
cdr3_aa: CASVWAGENEQYF
j_call: TRBJ2-7
clone_size: .
d_call: TRBD2
v_call: TRBV6-1

cdr3_nt: TGTGCCAGCAGCGGCAAAATTCTGGATTCACCCCTCCACTTT
cdr3_aa: CASSGKILDSPLHF
j_call: TRBJ1-6
clone_size: once
d_call: .
v_call: TRBV5-6

cdr3_nt: TGTGCCAGCATCATAACTATTTACAATGAGCAGTTCTTC
cdr3_aa: CASIITIYNEQFF
j_call: TRBJ2-1
clone_size: .
d_call: .
v_call: TRBV2

cdr3_nt: TGTGCCAGCAGTCAGCAGGGGAAGGGTGAAAAACTGTTTTTT
cdr3_aa: CASSQQGKGEKLFF
j_call: TRBJ1-4
clone_size: .
d_call: .
v_call: TRBV27

cdr3_nt: TGCAGCGTTGAGGGACAGCTCTTTGGCTACACCTTC
cdr3_aa: CSVEGQLFGYTF
j_call: TRBJ1-2
clone_size: .
d_call: TRBD1
v_call: TRBV29-1

cdr3_nt: TGTGCCAGCAGCTCCTGGACAGGGCAAAACATTCAGTACTTC
cdr3_aa: CASSSWTGQNIQYF
j_call: TRBJ2-4
clone_size: once
d_call: TRBD1
v_call: TRBV7-2

cdr3_nt: TGTGCCAGCAGCTCTAAAGGAAGGGGTGGCTACACCTTC
cdr3_aa: CASSSKGRGGYTF
j_call: TRBJ1-2
clone_size: once
d_call: .
v_call: TRBV27

cdr3_nt: TGTGCCAGCACCAAATGGCCGGACAGGGGAGGCCAGCCCCAGCATTTT
cdr3_aa: CASTKWPDRGGQPQHF
j_call: TRBJ1-5
clone_size: .
d_call: TRBD1
v_call: TRBV6-6

cdr3_nt: TGTGCCAGCAGCTTAGAAGGGACTAGCGGGGTGGAGACCCAGTACTTC
cdr3_aa: CASSLEGTSGVETQYF
j_call: TRBJ2-5
clone_size: .
d_call: TRBD2
v_call: TRBV7-2

cdr3_nt: TGTGCCTGGAGTGAGGGGGGGAATGAGCAGTTCTTC
cdr3_aa: CAWSEGGNEQFF
j_call: TRBJ2-1
clone_size: few
d_call: .
v_call: TRBV30

cdr3_nt: TGCAGCGTTGAAGATCAGGCAGGATTGAGGGACACCTTC
cdr3_aa: CSVEDQAGLRDTF
j_call: TRBJ1-2
clone_size: .
d_call: .
v_call: TRBV29-1

cdr3_nt: TGTGCCAGCAGCTTGTTTAGGGGTGAGACCCAGTACTTC
cdr3_aa: CASSLFRGETQYF
j_call: TRBJ2-5
clone_size: .
d_call: .
v_call: TRBV5-6

cdr3_nt: TGCGCCACCAAAGACGGGGACTCTGGAAACACCATATATTTT
cdr3_aa: CATKDGDSGNTIYF
j_call: TRBJ1-3
clone_size: once
d_call: .
v_call: TRBV5-1

cdr3_nt: TGTGCCAGCAGCCCAGAGGTAGGGGGAGACTATGGCTACACCTTC
cdr3_aa: CASSPEVGGDYGYTF
j_call: TRBJ1-2
clone_size: once
d_call: .
v_call: TRBV9

cdr3_nt: TGTGCCAGCAGCGTAGGCAGCGAGGGTTCACCCCTCCACTTT
cdr3_aa: CASSVGSEGSPLHF
j_call: TRBJ1-6
clone_size: .
d_call: .
v_call: TRBV9

cdr3_nt: TGTGCCAGTAGTATGTCAGGTCCCTCTGGAAACACCATATATTTT
cdr3_aa: CASSMSGPSGNTIYF
j_call: TRBJ1-3
clone_size: few
d_call: .
v_call: TRBV19

cdr3_nt: TGTGCCAGCAGCTTACCCTCCACAGATACGCAGTATTTT
cdr3_aa: CASSLPSTDTQYF
j_call: TRBJ2-3
clone_size: .
d_call: .
v_call: TRBV7-2

cdr3_nt: TGTGCCAGCAGTTTAATGGCCACCGCGGATGAGCAGTTCTTC
cdr3_aa: CASSLMATADEQFF
j_call: TRBJ2-1
clone_size: .
d_call: .
v_call: TRBV27

cdr3_nt: TGTGCCAGCAGCTTAATGATGGCCCTCGGGATTGAAAAACTGTTTTTT
cdr3_aa: CASSLMMALGIEKLFF
j_call: TRBJ1-4
clone_size: .
d_call: .
v_call: TRBV7-9

cdr3_nt: TGTGCCAGTAGTACCGAGAGATGGGGCGAGCCGCGTGCTTTCTTT
cdr3_aa: CASSTERWGEPRAFF
j_call: TRBJ1-1
clone_size: .
d_call: .
v_call: TRBV19

cdr3_nt: TGCGCCAGCAGCTCCCTAGGGACTAGCGGGGGAAGGGAGCAGTTCTTC
cdr3_aa: CASSSLGTSGGREQFF
j_call: TRBJ2-1
clone_size: .
d_call: TRBD2
v_call: TRBV5-1

cdr3_nt: TGTGCCAGCTCACCAATAGCGTCCCGAGGGGGAGAAAAACTGTTTTTT
cdr3_aa: CASSPIASRGGEKLFF
j_call: TRBJ1-4
clone_size: .
d_call: .
v_call: TRBV18

cdr3_nt: TGTGCCGGTAAAACTTGGACAGGGAACACTGAAGCTTTCTTT
cdr3_aa: CAGKTWTGNTEAFF
j_call: TRBJ1-1
clone_size: once
d_call: TRBD1
v_call: TRBV11-2

cdr3_nt: TGCAGCGTTGGACAGGGACCCCCGAACACTGAAGCTTTCTTT
cdr3_aa: CSVGQGPPNTEAFF
j_call: TRBJ1-1
clone_size: .
d_call: TRBD1
v_call: TRBV29-1